Each of the 19 T cell receptor beta chains below was sequenced from the same sample in a study of control samples from healthy donors and cancer patients. Only in-frame clones appear in the TCRdb table, and some are missing; sequencing was by immunoSEQ multiplex PCR. The table has some 110,000 clones, 88% seen once; the top ten hold 2% to 2.5%. The sample comprised blood. The receptors were gathered from a woman aged 70-85 years in good health.

The rearrangement joins TRBV9 to TRBJ1-3; D unclear. This CDR3 has 13 residues. Trimming took off 3 bases at V and 0 bases at J, with 4 bases between the two ends. CDR1 SGDLS and CDR2 YYNGEE come from the germline V gene. The CDR3 DNA reads TGTGCCAGCAGCGGGGCCTCTGGAAACACCATATATTTT. Its protein is CASSGASGNTIYF.

The chain is built from TRBV10-2 and TRBJ1-1; 7 positions agree with TRBD1. The length of the CDR3 is 14 residues. The V gene's germline CDR1 is WSHSY and CDR2 SAAADI. Trimming at V came to 6 bases and at J to 0 bases, leaving 4 bases not matched to a gene. This CDR3 reads CASSLRGLNTEAFF. DNA for the CDR3: TGCGCCAGCAGCCTCAGGGGGTTGAACACTGAAGCTTTCTTT.

The rearrangement joins TRBV6-5 to TRBJ1-3; a weak D match, TRBD1 (5 bases). CDR1 is MNHEY, CDR2 SVGAGI, per germline. V was clipped by 4 bases and J by 2 bases, with 12 bases between them. CDR3 length: 15 residues. CDR3 loop: CASSFFGAPGNTIYF. The CDR3 region has the DNA TGTGCCAGCAGTTTTTTCGGGGCACCTGGAAACACCATATATTTT.

The chain has TRBV9 and TRBJ1-2, with 11 bases aligning to TRBD1. This CDR3 contains 14 residues. The V gene end was trimmed by 6 bases and the J gene end by 4 bases; junction bases not matched to a gene: 5. In germline, CDR1 is SGDLS, CDR2 YYNGEE. The CDR3 DNA sequence: TGTGCCAGCACCGAGGGGACAGGGGGCTATGGCTACACCTTC. Its translation: CASTEGTGGYGYTF.

The chain combines TRBV20-1 with TRBJ2-5; no definite D call. V was shortened by 4 bases and J by 7 bases, with 10 bases between the two germline ends. Per germline, CDR1 DFQATT and CDR2 SNEGSKA (reference sequence). The length of the CDR3 is 11 residues. The CDR3 DNA follows: TGCAGTGCTATTACGTGGGGGACCCAGTACTTC. Translated: CSAITWGTQYF.

The chain couples TRBV27 to TRBJ1-5; maybe TRBD1 (6 bases). Germline V gene data show CDR1 as MNHEY and CDR2 as SMNVEV (reference sequence). V lost 0 bases to trimming and J lost 9 bases, with 12 bases between them. The CDR3 is 14 amino acids. CDR3 DNA sequence: TGTGCCAGCAGTTTATCACAGGGCCAGGGGCCCCAGCATTTT. Its protein product is CASSLSQGQGPQHF.

The V gene is TRBV7-8, the J gene TRBJ2-6; TRBD2 agrees at 8 bases. Germline assignment: CDR1 SGHVS and CDR2 FQNEAQ. The CDR3 has 19 amino acids. The V segment lost 3 bases and the J segment 0 bases; nucleotides outside the gene matches: 10. CDR3 sequence (DNA): TGTGCCAGCAGCTTTTTGCGGGGGGCCGGATACTCTGGGGCCAACGTCCTGACTTTC. Translation gives CASSFLRGAGYSGANVLTF. The full variable domain, its missing parts supplied by reference TRBV7-8 and TRBJ2-6, is GAGVSQSPRYKVAKRGQDVALRCDPISGHVSLFWYQQALGQGPEFLTYFQNEAQLDKSGLPSDRFFAERPEGSVSTLKIQRTQQEDSAVYLCASSFLRGAGYSGANVLTFGAGSRLTVL.

The chain has TRBV9 and TRBJ2-7; no clear D gene. The CDR3 contains 13 residues. The ends were cut back, 3 bases at V and 5 bases at J, with 12 bases in the middle. Germline V gene data show CDR1 as SGDLS and CDR2 as YYNGEE. The CDR3: CASSASQYDEQYF. The CDR3 region has the DNA TGTGCCAGCAGCGCCTCCCAGTATGACGAGCAGTACTTC.

The genes are TRBV11-2 and TRBJ2-1; 10 bases are a match to TRBD2. The ends lost 1 base at V and 6 bases at J; junction bases unmatched: 3. The germline V gene encodes CDR1 SGHAT and CDR2 FQNNGV. CDR3 length: 15 amino acids. CDR3 sequence reads: CASSLVGLAVNEQFF. The CDR3 nucleotides read TGTGCCAGCAGCTTAGTCGGACTAGCGGTCAATGAGCAGTTCTTC.

The chain employs TRBV6-1 and TRBJ1-6, with TRBD1 identical over 8 bases. CDR3 length equals 16 residues. Germline CDR1 and CDR2: MNHNS and SASEGT. The V gene end was trimmed by 4 bases and the J gene end by 7 bases; junction bases not matched to a gene: 9. In DNA form, the CDR3 reads TGTGCCAGCAGTGCCAAGACAGGGGAGGTGAATTCACCCCTCCACTTT. This translates into CASSAKTGEVNSPLHF.

The chain carries TRBV5-8 and TRBJ2-7; 9 bases fit TRBD1. Trimming removed 0 bases from V and 9 bases from J; junction bases left unmatched: 13. The germline gives CDR1 SGHTS, CDR2 YDEGEE. The CDR3 is 16 amino acids. The CDR3 sequence: CASSLGQPGQGRWQYF. Here the CDR3 DNA reads TGTGCCAGCAGCTTGGGCCAACCGGGACAGGGACGATGGCAGTACTTC.

V usage is TRBV27 and J usage is TRBJ2-7; 12 bases map to TRBD1. Germline V gene data show CDR1 as MNHEY and CDR2 as SMNVEV (reference sequence). V lost 7 bases and J lost 6; bases outside the gene matches: 10. CDR3 length equals 15 residues. CDR3 bases: TGTGCCAGCAACTCAGGGGGGACAGGGGGCTCCGAGCAGTACTTC. Translating gives CASNSGGTGGSEQYF.

This clone was counted a single time. This CDR3 reads CASSRRRDRLNTEAFF. The CDR3 DNA follows: TGTGCCAGCAGCAGGCGGAGGGACCGGCTGAACACTGAAGCTTTCTTT. The chain has TRBV11-2 and TRBJ1-1; D possibly corresponds to TRBD1 (5 bases). The V end lost 5 bases, the J end lost 0 bases, and 16 bases lay between the germline ends. The CDR3 spans 16 residues. From germline, CDR1 is SGHAT and CDR2 FQNNGV.

The gene calls are TRBV5-6 and TRBJ1-2; the D gene is possibly TRBD1 (5 bases). Per the germline V gene, CDR1 is SGHDT and CDR2 is YYEEEE. CDR3 length: 14 amino acids. The V end lost 2 bases, the J end lost 8 bases, and 16 bases lay between the germline ends. The chain's CDR3 is CASSLAGTIVGYTF. In DNA form, the CDR3 reads TGTGCCAGCAGCTTAGCTGGGACCATCGTGGGCTACACCTTC.

The chain employs TRBV11-2 and TRBJ1-3; TRBD1 matches 11 bases. Germline assignment: CDR1 SGHAT and CDR2 FQNNGV. Losses at the gene ends were 4 bases for V and 3 bases for J; bases not matched to a gene: 5. The CDR3 extends over 16 amino acids. The CDR3 region has the DNA TGTGCCAGCAGCTCGGGGACAGGGGGTTATGGAAACACCATATATTTT. This encodes CASSSGTGGYGNTIYF.

The chain has TRBV9 and TRBJ2-4; tentatively, D is TRBD1 or TRBD2 (5 bases each). The V gene lost 0 bases and the J gene lost 6 bases, with 13 bases spanning the gap. Germline V gene lookup returns CDR1 SGDLS and CDR2 YYNGEE. The CDR3 length is 15 residues. CDR3: CASSVDVGGGNIQYF. The CDR3 DNA sequence: TGTGCCAGCAGCGTAGATGTAGGTGGGGGAAACATTCAGTACTTC.

The chain is built from TRBV24-1 and TRBJ2-7, with no clear D. Germline assignment: CDR1 KGHDR and CDR2 SFDVKD. Between the trimmed V and J ends, which lost 7 bases and 0 bases, there was a span of 9 bases. This CDR3 has 13 amino acids. The CDR3 DNA follows: TGTGCCACCAGCGGGCCGTCCTCCTACGAGCAGTACTTC. This translates into CATSGPSSYEQYF.

The rearrangement uses TRBV10-3 and TRBJ1-1, with D unclear. Germline V CDR1 and CDR2: ENHRY, SYGVKD. This CDR3 region has 14 residues. V was trimmed by 6 bases and J by 1 base, leaving 12 bases between them. The CDR3 sequence is CAIRGGDGNTEAFF. The CDR3 DNA is TGTGCCATCAGGGGCGGAGACGGGAACACTGAAGCTTTCTTT.

The rearrangement links TRBV11-2 to TRBJ2-7; D not certain. The CDR3 has 16 amino acids. The V and J ends lost 5 bases and 0 bases respectively, with 17 bases between them. Germline loops: CDR1 SGHAT, CDR2 FQNNGV. Here the CDR3 reads CASSPYSDLVSYEQYF. As DNA, the CDR3 is TGTGCCAGCAGCCCTTACTCGGATTTGGTCTCCTACGAGCAGTACTTC.